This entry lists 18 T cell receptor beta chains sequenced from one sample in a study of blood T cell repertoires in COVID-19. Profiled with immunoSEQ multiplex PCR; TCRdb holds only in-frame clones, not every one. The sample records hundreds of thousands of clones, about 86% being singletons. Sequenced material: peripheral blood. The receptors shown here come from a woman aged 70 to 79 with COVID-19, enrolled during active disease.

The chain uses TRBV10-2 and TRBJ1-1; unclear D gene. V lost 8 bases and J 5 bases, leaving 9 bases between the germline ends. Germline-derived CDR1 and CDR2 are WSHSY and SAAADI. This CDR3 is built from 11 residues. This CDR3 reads CASRVGTEAFF. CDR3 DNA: TGCGCCAGCCGGGTGGGTACTGAAGCTTTCTTT.

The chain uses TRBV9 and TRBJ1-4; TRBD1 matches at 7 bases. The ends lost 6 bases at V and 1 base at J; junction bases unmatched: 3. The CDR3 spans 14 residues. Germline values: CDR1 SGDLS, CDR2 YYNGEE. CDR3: CASTQGITNEKLFF. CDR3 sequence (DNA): TGTGCCAGCACACAGGGGATAACTAATGAAAAACTGTTTTTT.

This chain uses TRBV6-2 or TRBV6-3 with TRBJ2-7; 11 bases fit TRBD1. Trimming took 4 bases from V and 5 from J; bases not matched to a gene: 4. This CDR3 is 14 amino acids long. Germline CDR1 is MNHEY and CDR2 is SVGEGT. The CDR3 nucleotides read TGTGCCAGCAGTTCAGGACAGGGGGCCCACGAGCAGTACTTC. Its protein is CASSSGQGAHEQYF.

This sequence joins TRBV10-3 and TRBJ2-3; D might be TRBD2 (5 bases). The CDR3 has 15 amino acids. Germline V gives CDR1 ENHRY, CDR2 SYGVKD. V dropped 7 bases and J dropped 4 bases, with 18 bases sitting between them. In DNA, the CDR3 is TGTGCCATCACTCGGGATAATACAGCTGCAGATACGCAGTATTTT. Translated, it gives CAITRDNTAADTQYF.

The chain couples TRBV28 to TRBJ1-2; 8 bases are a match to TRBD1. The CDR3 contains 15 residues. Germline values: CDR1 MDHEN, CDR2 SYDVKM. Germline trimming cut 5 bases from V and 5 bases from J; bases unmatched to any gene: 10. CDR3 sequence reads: CASSPWQGARYGYTF. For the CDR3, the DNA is TGTGCCAGCAGTCCCTGGCAGGGGGCGCGTTATGGCTACACCTTC.

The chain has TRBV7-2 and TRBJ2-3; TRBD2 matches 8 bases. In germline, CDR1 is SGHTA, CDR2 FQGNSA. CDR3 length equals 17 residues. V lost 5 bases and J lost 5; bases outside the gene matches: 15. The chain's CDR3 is CASSKREGRGAGDTQYF. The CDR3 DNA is TGTGCCAGCAGCAAACGGGAGGGCCGGGGGGCTGGAGATACGCAGTATTTT.

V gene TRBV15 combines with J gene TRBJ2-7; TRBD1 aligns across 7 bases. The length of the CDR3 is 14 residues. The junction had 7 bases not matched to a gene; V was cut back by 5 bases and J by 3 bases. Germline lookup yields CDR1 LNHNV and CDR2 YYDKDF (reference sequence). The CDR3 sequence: CATSPRQGFYEQYF. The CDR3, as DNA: TGTGCCACCAGCCCTCGACAGGGATTCTACGAGCAGTACTTC.

The CDR3 DNA is TGTGCCAGTAGGGGCAGGGACTACGAGCAGTACTTC. It codes for CASRGRDYEQYF. The V and J genes are TRBV19 and TRBJ2-7; D possibly corresponds to TRBD1 (5 bases). Trimming pared 6 bases from V and 3 bases from J, leaving 9 bases between. This CDR3 is 12 amino acids long. The germline V gene encodes CDR1 LNHDA and CDR2 SQIVND (reference sequence). The complete variable domain, with remaining parts taken from reference TRBV19 and TRBJ2-7, reads DGGITQSPKYLFRKEGQNVTLSCEQNLNHDAMYWYRQDPGQGLRLIYYSQIVNDFQKGDIAEGYSVSREKKESFPLTVTSAQKNPTAFYLCASRGRDYEQYFGPGTRLTVT.

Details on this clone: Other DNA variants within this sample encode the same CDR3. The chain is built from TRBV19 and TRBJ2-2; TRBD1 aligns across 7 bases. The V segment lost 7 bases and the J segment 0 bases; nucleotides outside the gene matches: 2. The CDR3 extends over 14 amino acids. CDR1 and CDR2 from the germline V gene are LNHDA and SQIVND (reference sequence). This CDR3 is CASKGQTNTGELFF. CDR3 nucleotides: TGTGCCAGTAAGGGACAGACGAACACCGGGGAGCTGTTTTTT.

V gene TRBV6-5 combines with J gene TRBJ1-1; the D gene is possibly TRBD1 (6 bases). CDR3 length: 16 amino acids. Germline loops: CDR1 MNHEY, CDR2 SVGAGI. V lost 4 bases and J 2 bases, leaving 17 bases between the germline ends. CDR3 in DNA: TGTGCCAGCAGTTCCGACTCGACAGGATTTAACACTGAAGCTTTCTTT. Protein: CASSSDSTGFNTEAFF.

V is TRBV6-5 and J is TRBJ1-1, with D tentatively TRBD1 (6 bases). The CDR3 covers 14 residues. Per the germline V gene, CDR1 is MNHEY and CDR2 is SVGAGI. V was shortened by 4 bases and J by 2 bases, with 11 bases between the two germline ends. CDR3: CASSSGTPNTEAFF. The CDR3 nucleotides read TGTGCCAGCAGTTCCGGGACACCTAACACTGAAGCTTTCTTT.

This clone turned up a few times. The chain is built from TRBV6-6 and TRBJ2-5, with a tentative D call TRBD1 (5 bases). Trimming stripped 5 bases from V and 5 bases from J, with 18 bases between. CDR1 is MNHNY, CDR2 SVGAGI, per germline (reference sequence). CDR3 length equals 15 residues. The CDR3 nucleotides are TGTGCCAGCAGTCAGTCTCTAGGGGTGGGGGAGACCCAGTACTTC. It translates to CASSQSLGVGETQYF.

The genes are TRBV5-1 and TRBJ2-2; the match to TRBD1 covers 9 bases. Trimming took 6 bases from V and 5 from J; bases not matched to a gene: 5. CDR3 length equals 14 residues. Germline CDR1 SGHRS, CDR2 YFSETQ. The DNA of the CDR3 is TGCGCCAGCAACTCAGGACAGGGGACCGGGGAGCTGTTTTTT. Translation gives CASNSGQGTGELFF.

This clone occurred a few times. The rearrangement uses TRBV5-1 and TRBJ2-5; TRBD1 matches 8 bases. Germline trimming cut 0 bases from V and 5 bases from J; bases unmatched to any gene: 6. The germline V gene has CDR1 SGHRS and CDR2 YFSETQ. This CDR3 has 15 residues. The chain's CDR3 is CASSLGTTGGETQYF. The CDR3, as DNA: TGCGCCAGCAGCTTGGGGACCACAGGGGGGGAGACCCAGTACTTC.

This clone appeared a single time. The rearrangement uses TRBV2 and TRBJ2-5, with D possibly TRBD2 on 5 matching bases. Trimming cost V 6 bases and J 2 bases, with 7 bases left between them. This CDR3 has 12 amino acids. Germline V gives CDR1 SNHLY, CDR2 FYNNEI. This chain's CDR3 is CASRDFQETQYF. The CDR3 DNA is TGTGCCAGCAGGGACTTTCAAGAGACCCAGTACTTC.

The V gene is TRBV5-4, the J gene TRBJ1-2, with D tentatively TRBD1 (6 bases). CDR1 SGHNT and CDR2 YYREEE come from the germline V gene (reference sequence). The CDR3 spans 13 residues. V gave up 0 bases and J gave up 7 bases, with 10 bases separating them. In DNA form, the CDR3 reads TGTGCCAGCAGCTTGGACAGGGTGGGTGGCTACACCTTC. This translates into CASSLDRVGGYTF.

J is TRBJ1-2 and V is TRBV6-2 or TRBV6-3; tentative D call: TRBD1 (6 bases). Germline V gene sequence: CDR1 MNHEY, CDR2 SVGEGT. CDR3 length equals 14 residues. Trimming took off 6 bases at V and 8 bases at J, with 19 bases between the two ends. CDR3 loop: CASSSLGTRRGYTF. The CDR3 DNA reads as TGTGCCAGCAGCTCTCTCGGGACAAGAAGGGGCTACACCTTC.

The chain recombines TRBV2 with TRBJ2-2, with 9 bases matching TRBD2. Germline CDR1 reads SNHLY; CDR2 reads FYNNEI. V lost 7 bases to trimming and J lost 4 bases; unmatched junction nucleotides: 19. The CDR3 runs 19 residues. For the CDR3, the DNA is TGTGCCAGCACCCCGACTCGAGGCGCGGGGGGGCGGGTCACCGGGGAGCTGTTTTTT. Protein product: CASTPTRGAGGRVTGELFF.